A single sample gave rise to the 6 T cell receptor beta chains below, sequenced in a study of blood T cell repertoires in COVID-19. Produced via immunoSEQ multiplex PCR; TCRdb's table is partial and in-frame only. This table holds more than 300,000 clones, over 75% found once. Sequenced: PBMCs or T cells enriched from blood (not recorded which). All receptors derive from a woman under 30 who had recovered from COVID-19.

V usage is TRBV10-3 and J usage is TRBJ1-5; D might be TRBD1 (6 bases). Trimming took 3 bases from V and 7 from J, leaving 16 bases between them. Germline V gene sequence: CDR1 ENHRY, CDR2 SYGVKD. The CDR3 totals 15 residues. CDR3 sequence reads: CAISDSQGWDQPQHF. As DNA, the CDR3 is TGTGCCATCAGTGACTCCCAGGGGTGGGACCAGCCCCAGCATTTT.

The CDR3 sequence is CASSLGLGQGGGYTF. CDR3 sequence (DNA): TGCGCCAGCAGCTTGGGCCTCGGACAGGGTGGTGGCTACACCTTC. The chain employs TRBV5-1 and TRBJ1-2, with TRBD1 matching 8 bases. V lost 0 bases to trimming and J lost 7 bases; unmatched junction nucleotides: 8. The CDR3 is 15 amino acids. The germline gives CDR1 SGHRS, CDR2 YFSETQ.

V is TRBV27 and J is TRBJ1-1; no reliable D call. Germline CDR1 is MNHEY and CDR2 is SMNVEV (reference sequence). Trimming removed 0 bases from V and 0 bases from J, with 8 bases in between. This CDR3 spans 15 amino acids. The CDR3 loop reads CASSLSPVMNTEAFF. The CDR3 coding sequence is TGTGCCAGCAGTTTATCACCAGTGATGAACACTGAAGCTTTCTTT.

The chain uses TRBV19 and TRBJ1-1; 10 bases align to TRBD1. The CDR3 loop spans 15 amino acids. The V and J ends lost 7 bases and 3 bases, in that order; junction bases with no gene match: 8. Germline CDR1 reads LNHDA; CDR2 reads SQIVND (reference sequence). In DNA, the CDR3 is TGTGCCAGTACAGACAGGGGGCCAGGGGACACTGAAGCTTTCTTT. Protein product: CASTDRGPGDTEAFF.

At least ten counts were recorded for this clone. V gene TRBV6-1 combines with J gene TRBJ2-7; 7 bases map to TRBD1. The CDR3 extends over 14 amino acids. J was trimmed by 4 bases and V by 1 base; bases with no gene match: 4. In germline, CDR1 is MNHNS, CDR2 SASEGT. As DNA, the CDR3 is TGTGCCAGCAGTGAAGTTTGGACAGGTTACGAGCAGTACTTC. It yields the protein CASSEVWTGYEQYF.

The table lists this clone with a count of one. The rearrangement uses TRBV24-1 and TRBJ2-3, with 10 bases lining up with TRBD1. Trimming removed 8 bases from V and 2 bases from J; junction bases left unmatched: 6. CDR3 size: 15 residues. The germline CDR1 and CDR2 sequences are KGHDR and SFDVKD. The CDR3 here is CATTQGQGNTDTQYF. The CDR3, as DNA: TGTGCCACCACCCAGGGACAGGGGAACACAGATACGCAGTATTTT.